Detailed here is one T cell receptor beta chain. The antigen is not known. This entry is derived from a study of cytomegalovirus exposure and HLA in healthy donors. PCR used 60 Vbeta primers and 13 Jbeta primers. The method was immunoSEQ multiplex PCR; TCRdb's version includes in-frame clones alone and lacks a portion of them. The sample has around 150,000 clones, around four fifths seen once. Germline assignment: CDR1 MDHEN and CDR2 SYDVKM. CDR3 length equals 14 residues. The V segment lost 2 bases and the J segment 9 bases; nucleotides outside the gene matches: 9. The study, taken as a whole, reports: High specificity and sensitivity for cytomegalovirus status were reported for the classifier.

J is TRBJ2-7 and V is TRBV28; 8 bases are shared with TRBD1. The source is a man in his thirties or forties in good health and CMV-seropositive. Sequenced: PBMCs. The CDR3 loop is CASSLVGDRGVQYF. Written as DNA, the CDR3 is TGTGCCAGCAGTTTAGTGGGAGACAGGGGCGTGCAGTACTTC.